This T cell receptor (beta chain) was profiled in a study of CD8 T cells in Susac syndrome. The authors carried out high-throughput sequencing of TCR beta. They applied it to CD8+ and CD4+ T cells obtained from blood. The CD8+ and CD4+ T cells were negatively isolated, with the TEMRA cells enriched by FACS. General observations from the study: Acknowledgment was made by the study that its TCR sequencing and HLA analysis involved a relatively small number of individuals.

As regards this clonotype: Antigen specificity is unknown.

An amount of RNA that ranged from roughly 0.45 to 1 ug was reverse transcribed with random hexamers. Amplification of TCR beta CDR3 used immunoSEQ multiplex PCR across 54 Vbeta and 13 Jbeta. TCRdb called the immunoSEQ multiplex PCR reads again in MiXCR, with one record for every CDR3 protein. Altogether approximately 120,000 distinct CDR3 sequences are present, more than 85% being singletons, with the ten largest covering 0.25% to 0.35%. Losses at the gene ends were 5 bases for V and 7 bases for J; bases not matched to a gene: 11. From germline, CDR1 is LGHDT and CDR2 YNNKEL (reference sequence). The CDR3 has 15 residues.

The chain is built from TRBV3-1 and TRBJ2-7; 10 bases fit TRBD1. Material for sequencing was CD8+ T cells from PBMCs. The clonotype was recovered from a human donor with multiple sclerosis. CDR3 coding DNA: TGTGCCAGCAGCACGACCGGGACAGGGGTCAGGGAGCAGTACTTC. It codes for CASSTTGTGVREQYF.